This TCR beta chain was found in a study of T-cell reconstitution after alpha-beta-depleted transplantation in children. This sample's TCRbeta library carried unique molecular identifier barcodes. MiXCR, run by TCRdb on the PCR reads, gives a single entry per CDR3 protein. The sample records about 610,000 distinct CDR3 sequences, over 9.5% being singletons. This clonotype was recorded a few times. The germline gives CDR1 DFQATT, CDR2 SNEGSKA (reference sequence). CDR3 length: 15 residues. The ends were cut back, 3 bases at V and 0 bases at J, with 12 bases in the middle. The sequences come from PBMCs from the stem cell graft donor, collected from the stem cell graft. The sequence derives from a human donor who donated a stem cell graft to a child with acute myeloid leukemia. The V call is TRBV20-1, the J call TRBJ2-1; the D gene is possibly TRBD1 (6 bases). CDR3: CSARATDSSYNEQFF. CDR3 bases: TGCAGTGCTAGGGCAACGGACAGCTCCTACAATGAGCAGTTCTTC.